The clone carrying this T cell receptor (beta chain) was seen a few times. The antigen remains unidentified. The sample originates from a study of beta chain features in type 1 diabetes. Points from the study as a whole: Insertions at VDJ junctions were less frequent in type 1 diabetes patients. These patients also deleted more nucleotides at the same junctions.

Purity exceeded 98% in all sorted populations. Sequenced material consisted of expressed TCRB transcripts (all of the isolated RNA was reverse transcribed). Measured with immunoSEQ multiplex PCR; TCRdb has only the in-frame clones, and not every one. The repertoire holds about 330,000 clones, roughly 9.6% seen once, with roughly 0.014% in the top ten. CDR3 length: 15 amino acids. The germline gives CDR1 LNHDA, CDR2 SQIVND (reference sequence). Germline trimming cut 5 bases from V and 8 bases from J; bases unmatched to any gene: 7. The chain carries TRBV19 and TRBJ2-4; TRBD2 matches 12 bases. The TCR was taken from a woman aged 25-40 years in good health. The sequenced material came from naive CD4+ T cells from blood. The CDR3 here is CASSPGTSGLDIQYF. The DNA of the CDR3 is TGTGCCAGTAGTCCCGGGACTAGCGGGTTAGACATTCAGTACTTC.